This TCR beta chain was recovered during a study of graft-versus-host responses after intestinal transplantation (dated by TCRdb to 2020 to 2023). For the wider study: The transplants that recipients received were multivisceral, liver-intestinal, or isolated intestinal. All recipients received anti-thymocyte globulin induction followed by maintenance tacrolimus and steroids for around three years. After intestinal transplantation, graft-versus-host and host-versus-graft alloreactive T cell clones were followed in the graft, circulation and bone marrow using bulk TCR-beta CDR3 sequencing. To identify alloreactive clones, pre-transplant mixed lymphocyte reaction products were sequenced and then compared with unstimulated pre-transplant donor and recipient T cells. The cohort enrolled about two dozen intestinal transplant recipients, one of whom was a retransplant, and a few patients without pretransplant specimens were excluded. Donor T cell macrochimerism was defined as a peak of at least 4% donor T cells among recipient peripheral blood mononuclear cells. Rather than going through the commercial service, samples from three later patients were sequenced in-house on an Illumina MiSeq and processed with MiXCR.

Trimming at the junction amounts to 0 bases on V and 6 bases on J, and the germline ends lie 15 bases apart. Measured from the cysteine to the phenylalanine, the CDR3 is 16 residues long. Only the CDR3 DNA stays, 48 bases, in frame from base 1. CDR1 LNHDA and CDR2 SQIVND were looked up in the germline V gene (reference sequence). To prepare the library, the immunoSEQ multiplex PCR assay was applied. In most patients, genomic DNA was isolated using the Qiagen DNeasy Blood and Tissue Kit and sent frozen to Adaptive Biotechnologies for TCR sequencing. Adaptive Biotechnologies carried out high-throughput TCR-beta CDR3 sequencing of genomic DNA for most patients. Per the authors' processing: Adaptive's ImmunoSEQ software supplied the TCR sequencing data for about 18 patients, while MiXCR and VDJtools were used to process a few other patients. To correct CD4 versus CD8 sorting errors, any sequence found in both subsets at a frequency ratio below 5:1 was removed. CDR3 nucleotide sequences shared between donor and recipient were removed because the origin of such sequences could not be assigned. Alloreactive clones required at least 2-fold expansion over unstimulated cells and minimum CFSE-low frequency of 0.002% (template counts) or 0.001% (read counts). Clones were considered mappable if detected in sequenced pre-transplant spleen, lymph node, or MLR CFSE-low populations of the donor or recipient. The cumulative frequency of alloreactive clones was calculated as a percentage of all sequences, weighted by copy number. The source is immuneACCESS, and TCRdb retained only in-frame sequences with V and J called. Part of the clones is not carried over; for the studies checked, unresolved V genes explain less than half of this, and the remainder is unexplained. That table is the source of V, J and clone size, and D and trimming were worked out from the DNA. The sample contains about 130,000 clones, 80% to 95% of them found a single time. The ten largest clones represent 0.15% to 0.2% of the sample.

A remark on this clone: The target of this receptor is not known. Base quality data are lacking; no much larger clone is found one base away.

This specimen's time point label, per the study, means: cells obtained before transplantation from donor or recipient. CD3+CD4+ and CD3+CD8+ populations were FACS-sorted from unstimulated pre-transplant donor and recipient cells taken from spleen or lymph nodes. What the authors observed across the whole study: Early after transplant, declines in HvG clones were associated with peak levels of circulating GvH clones. In patients with donor T cell macrochimerism, the allografts had high GvH to HvG T cell clonal ratios. The conclusions were limited by the relatively low number and heterogeneity of the intestinal transplant patients. GvH clones were detected in recipient bone marrow, and some of these GvH clones were observed earlier in ileal mucosa or blood, consistent with an intestinal mucosal origin.

The specimen was unstimulated CD4+ T cells sorted from spleen or lymph node cells, collected before intestinal transplant. The receptor chain draws on TRBV19 and TRBJ2-1; TRBD1 is possibly the D segment (6 matching bases). The sequence derives from a human donor who received an intestinal transplant. At the DNA level, the sequence is TGTGCCAGTAGTATAGAAGACTCCCCCAGGGGCAATGAGCAGTTCTTC. Its protein product is CASSIEDSPRGNEQFF.